This TCR beta chain was recovered during a study of human T cells and chemical hapten exposure. The ends were cut back, 0 bases at V and 4 bases at J, with 16 bases in the middle. CDR1 SGHTA and CDR2 FQGNSA come from the germline V gene. There are 16 residues in the CDR3. Each CDR3 protein gets one entry after TCRdb re-called the RACE reads with MiXCR. The sample lists about 130,000 distinct CDR3 sequences; more than 7.5% were seen once. The time point denotes: healthy volunteer bleed at 2 weeks. It was unfractionated whole blood from which total RNA was extracted. The TCR sequence derives from a male donor in good health. Some clones in this sample may be carry-over from other donors' samples. Sequencing was done on a sample of whole blood. The chain recombines TRBV7-2 with TRBJ2-7; D might be TRBD2 (6 bases). CDR3 sequence reads: CASSLALGASVYEQYF. CDR3 sequence (DNA): TGTGCCAGCAGCTTAGCGCTCGGGGCTAGCGTTTACGAGCAGTACTTC.